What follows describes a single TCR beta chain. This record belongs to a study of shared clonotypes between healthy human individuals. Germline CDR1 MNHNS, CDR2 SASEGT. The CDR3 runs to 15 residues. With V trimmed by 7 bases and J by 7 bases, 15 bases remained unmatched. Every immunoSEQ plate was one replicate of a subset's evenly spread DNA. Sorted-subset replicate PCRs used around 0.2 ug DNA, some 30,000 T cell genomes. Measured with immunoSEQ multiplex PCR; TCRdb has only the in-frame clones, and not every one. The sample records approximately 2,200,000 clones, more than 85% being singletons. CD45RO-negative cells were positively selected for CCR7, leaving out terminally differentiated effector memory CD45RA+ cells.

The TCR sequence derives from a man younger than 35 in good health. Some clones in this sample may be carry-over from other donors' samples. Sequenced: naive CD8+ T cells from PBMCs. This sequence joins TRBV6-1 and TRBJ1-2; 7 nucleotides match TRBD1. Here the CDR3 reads CASTTSAGGLSGYTF. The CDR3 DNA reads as TGTGCCAGCACCACGTCAGCAGGGGGATTGAGTGGCTACACCTTC.